Shown below are 8 T cell receptor beta chains from a single sample sequenced in a study of T cell responses to AZD1222 COVID-19 vaccine. Sequencing was performed with immunoSEQ multiplex PCR; in TCRdb, only in-frame clones are kept and a portion is missing. The sample carries 95,000 to 130,000 clones, approximately 85% recorded once. Sample: peripheral blood, taken on day 0 of MenACWY control vaccination. These receptors originate from an adult in good health.

The table lists this clone with a count of one. The chain uses TRBV9 and TRBJ2-2; 12 bases match TRBD2. CDR3 length: 19 residues. Germline trimming cut 7 bases from V and 1 base from J; bases unmatched to any gene: 14. Germline values: CDR1 SGDLS, CDR2 YYNGEE. CDR3 DNA sequence: TGTGCCAGCTCCACTCCCGCCCTAGCGGGGGGGTTGAACACCGGGGAGCTGTTTTTT. Translation: CASSTPALAGGLNTGELFF.

The gene calls are TRBV4-2 and TRBJ1-4; D is unclear. Germline lookup yields CDR1 LGHNA and CDR2 YNFKEQ. The CDR3 is made up of 14 amino acids. Trimming removed 5 bases at V and 8 bases at J, with 15 bases between. CDR3 in amino acids: CASSKGLVGEKLFF. The CDR3 DNA reads TGTGCCAGCAGCAAAGGGCTGGTGGGGGAAAAACTGTTTTTT.

The chain uses TRBV6-5 and TRBJ2-5; D is unclear. CDR3 size: 14 residues. V was shortened by 7 bases and J by 0 bases, with 12 bases between the two germline ends. CDR1 and CDR2 (germline): MNHEY, SVGAGI. CDR3 residues: CASTSARDQETQYF. The CDR3 nucleotides read TGTGCCAGCACCTCAGCACGGGACCAAGAGACCCAGTACTTC.

This chain joins TRBV4-1 and TRBJ2-3; D may correspond to TRBD1 or TRBD2 (5 bases each). The V gene lost 5 bases and the J gene lost 3 bases, with 21 bases spanning the gap. Germline-derived CDR1 and CDR2 are MGHRA and YSYEKL. The CDR3 contains 17 residues. CDR3 DNA sequence: TGCGCCAGCAGCTCCGGGGCAACTTACTTCGGGACAGATACGCAGTATTTT. As protein: CASSSGATYFGTDTQYF.

The chain uses TRBV6-5 and TRBJ1-1, with D unclear. In germline, CDR1 is MNHEY, CDR2 SVGAGI. Trimming shortened V by 1 base and J by 1 base, and 4 bases separated the two germline ends. The length of the CDR3 is 13 residues. The CDR3 DNA reads TGTGCCAGCAGTTACTACGAGAACACTGAAGCTTTCTTT. Protein: CASSYYENTEAFF.

The CDR3: CASSFGQGAKGYTF. CDR3 in DNA: TGTGCCAGCAGTTTCGGACAGGGGGCGAAAGGCTACACCTTC. V usage is TRBV27 and J usage is TRBJ1-2, with 11 positions matching TRBD1. The CDR3 has 14 amino acids. Germline V gene data show CDR1 as MNHEY and CDR2 as SMNVEV (reference sequence). V lost 3 bases, J lost 8 bases, and 5 bases stayed unmatched.

This clone appeared many times. This chain uses TRBV7-9 with TRBJ1-1; D is undetermined. This CDR3 contains 13 residues. V gave up 2 bases and J gave up 6 bases, with 10 bases separating them. Germline V gene lookup returns CDR1 SEHNR and CDR2 FQNEAQ (reference sequence). The CDR3 loop reads CASSLSLFSEAFF. Written as DNA, the CDR3 is TGTGCCAGCAGCTTATCTCTGTTCTCTGAAGCTTTCTTT.

The CDR3 sequence is CASSFSLSPQEPEQFF. DNA for the CDR3: TGCGCCAGCAGCTTCTCGCTATCCCCACAGGAGCCTGAGCAGTTCTTC. The chain uses TRBV5-1 and TRBJ2-1, with a tentative D call TRBD1 (5 bases). V was clipped by 2 bases and J by 9 bases, with 21 bases between them. The V gene's germline CDR1 is SGHRS and CDR2 YFSETQ. The CDR3 has 16 residues.